This TCR beta chain was sequenced for a study of shared clonotypes between healthy human individuals. Study results and limitations: Non-shared clonotypes showed lower generation probabilities than clonotypes common to all four donors. Naive subsets typically showed greater estimated richness than memory subsets.

Notes on this clone: What it binds is not known.

Sequencing was performed with immunoSEQ multiplex PCR; in TCRdb, only in-frame clones are kept and a portion is missing. The sample yields 2.5 million or so clones, just over 90% seen once. The CDR3 is 14 residues long. Germline loops: CDR1 MNHNY, CDR2 SVGAGI (reference sequence). Unmatched junction bases numbered 12, after V lost 2 bases and J lost 14 bases. The sequencing input was naive CD4+ T cells sorted from blood. The sample's subset: CD45RA+ positively selected. The receptor's source is a man younger than 30 in good health. This rearrangement joins TRBV6-6 to TRBJ2-3, with TRBD2 identical over 8 bases. The CDR3 nucleotides are TGTGCCAGCAGTTACACAACTTCCGGGACTAGTGGGTATTTT. Its protein is CASSYTTSGTSGYF.